A single TCR beta chain is shown here with its context. The data stem from a study of cytomegalovirus exposure and HLA in healthy donors. The CDR3 is 16 amino acids. Trimming removed 5 bases from V and 0 bases from J, with 14 bases in between. The germline V gene has CDR1 SGHNT and CDR2 YENEEA. It was with 60 Vbeta and 13 Jbeta primers that the PCR ran. Method: immunoSEQ multiplex PCR; TCRdb's copy keeps in-frame clones and lacks some. The sample gives around 97,000 clones, roughly four fifths of which show up once; roughly 5.1% is in the top ten. The V gene is TRBV11-3, the J gene TRBJ1-3, with no clear D. The source material was PBMCs. The source is a man aged 40-49 years in good health and CMV-seropositive. The chain's CDR3 is CASSLGPLTSGNTIYF. CDR3 DNA: TGTGCCAGCAGCCTAGGGCCTCTCACCTCTGGAAACACCATATATTTT.